What follows describes a single T cell receptor (beta chain). This sample is part of a study of human T cells and chemical hapten exposure. TCRdb re-called the RACE reads with MiXCR, one entry per CDR3 protein. The data hold around 160,000 distinct CDR3 sequences, with about 15% observed a single time. The CDR3 contains 14 residues. Germline CDR1 and CDR2: SNHLY and FYNNEI. Trimming left V 3 bases short and J 0 bases short, with 3 bases between. The time point was: patch test 1, 2 weeks after DPC sensitization. Sample treatment: therapeutic diphenylcyclopropenone sensitization with weekly scalp DPC. This TCR derives from a woman in her twenties or thirties with alopecia areata. Some clones in this sample may be carry-over from other donors' samples. Here the sequenced sample was whole blood, taken in connection with sensitization to the hapten diphenylcyclopropenone (DPC). V usage is TRBV2 and J usage is TRBJ2-6, with no clear D. CDR3 loop: CASSDTSGANVLTF. The CDR3 coding sequence is TGTGCCAGCAGTGATACCTCTGGGGCCAACGTCCTGACTTTC.